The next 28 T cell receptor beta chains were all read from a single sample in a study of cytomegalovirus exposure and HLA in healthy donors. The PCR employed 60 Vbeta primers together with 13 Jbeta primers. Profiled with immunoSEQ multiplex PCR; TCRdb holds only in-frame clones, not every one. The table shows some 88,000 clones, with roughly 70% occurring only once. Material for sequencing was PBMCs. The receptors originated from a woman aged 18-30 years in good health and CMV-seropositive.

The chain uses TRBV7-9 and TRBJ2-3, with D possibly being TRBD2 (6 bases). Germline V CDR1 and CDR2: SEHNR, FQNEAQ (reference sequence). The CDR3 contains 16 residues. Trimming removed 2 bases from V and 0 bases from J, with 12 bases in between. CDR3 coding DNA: TGTGCCAGCAGCTTAAGTACTAGCTATAGCACAGATACGCAGTATTTT. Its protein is CASSLSTSYSTDTQYF.

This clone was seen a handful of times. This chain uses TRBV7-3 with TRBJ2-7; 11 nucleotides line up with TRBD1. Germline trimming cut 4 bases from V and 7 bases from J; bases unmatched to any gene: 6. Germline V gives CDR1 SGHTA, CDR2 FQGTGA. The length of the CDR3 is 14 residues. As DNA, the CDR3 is TGTGCCAGCAGCTGGACAGGGGGCAAGGGAGAGCAGTACTTC. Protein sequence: CASSWTGGKGEQYF.

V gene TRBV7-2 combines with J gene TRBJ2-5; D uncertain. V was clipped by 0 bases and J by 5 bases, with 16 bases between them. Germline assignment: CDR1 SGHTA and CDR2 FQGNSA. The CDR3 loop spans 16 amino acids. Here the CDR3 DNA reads TGTGCCAGCAGCTTAGCCCTGGGCAGGCGTGATGAGACCCAGTACTTC. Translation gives CASSLALGRRDETQYF.

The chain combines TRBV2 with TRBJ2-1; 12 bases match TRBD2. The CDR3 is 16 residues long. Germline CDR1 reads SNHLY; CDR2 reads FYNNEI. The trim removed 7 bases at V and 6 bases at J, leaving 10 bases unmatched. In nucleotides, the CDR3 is TGTGCCAGCATTCCGACTAGCGGGGGAGCTCGCAATGAGCAGTTCTTC. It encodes CASIPTSGGARNEQFF.

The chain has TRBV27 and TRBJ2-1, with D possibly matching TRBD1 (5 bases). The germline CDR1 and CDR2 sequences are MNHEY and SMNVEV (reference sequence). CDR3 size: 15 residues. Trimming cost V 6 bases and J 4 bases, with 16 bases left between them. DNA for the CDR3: TGTGCCAGCAGCCCAGGGCCCGGAGAGTACAATGAGCAGTTCTTC. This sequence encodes CASSPGPGEYNEQFF.

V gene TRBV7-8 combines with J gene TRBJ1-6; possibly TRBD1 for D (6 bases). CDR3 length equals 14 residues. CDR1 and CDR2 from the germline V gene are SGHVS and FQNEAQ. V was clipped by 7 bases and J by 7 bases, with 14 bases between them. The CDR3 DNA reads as TGTGCCAGCAACTCGGGTAGGGGGAATTCACCCCTCCACTTT. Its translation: CASNSGRGNSPLHF.

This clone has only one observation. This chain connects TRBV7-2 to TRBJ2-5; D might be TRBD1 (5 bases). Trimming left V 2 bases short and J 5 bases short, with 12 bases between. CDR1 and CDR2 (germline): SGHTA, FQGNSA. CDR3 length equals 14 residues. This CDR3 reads CASSLTRAEETQYF. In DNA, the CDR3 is TGTGCCAGCAGCTTAACCAGGGCCGAGGAGACCCAGTACTTC.

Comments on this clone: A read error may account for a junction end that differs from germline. CDR3 region: CASATWGTEVFF. As DNA, the CDR3 is TGTGCCAGCGCCACGTGGGGGACTGAAGTTTTCTTT. The chain carries TRBV5-6 and TRBJ1-1; perhaps TRBD1 as D (5 bases). The germline CDR1 and CDR2 sequences are SGHDT and YYEEEE. This CDR3 is 12 amino acids long.

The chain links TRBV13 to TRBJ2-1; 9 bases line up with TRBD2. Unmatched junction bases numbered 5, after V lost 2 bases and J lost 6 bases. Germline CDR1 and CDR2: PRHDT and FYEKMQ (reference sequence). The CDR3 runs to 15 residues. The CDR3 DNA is TGTGCCAGCAGCTTAAGGATAGCGGGGGTCAATGAGCAGTTCTTC. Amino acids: CASSLRIAGVNEQFF.

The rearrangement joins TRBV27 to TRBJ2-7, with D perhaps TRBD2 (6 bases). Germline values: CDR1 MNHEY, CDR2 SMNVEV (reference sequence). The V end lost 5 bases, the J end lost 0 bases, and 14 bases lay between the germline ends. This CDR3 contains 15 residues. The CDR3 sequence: CASSPTATSSYEQYF. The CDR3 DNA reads TGTGCCAGCAGTCCTACAGCGACTAGCTCCTACGAGCAGTACTTC.

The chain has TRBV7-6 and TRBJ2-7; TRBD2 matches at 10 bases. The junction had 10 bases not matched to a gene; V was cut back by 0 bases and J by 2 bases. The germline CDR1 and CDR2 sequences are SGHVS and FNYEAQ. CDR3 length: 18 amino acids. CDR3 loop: CASSLADALAGGAYEQYF. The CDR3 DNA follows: TGTGCCAGCAGCTTAGCGGATGCATTAGCGGGAGGAGCCTACGAGCAGTACTTC.

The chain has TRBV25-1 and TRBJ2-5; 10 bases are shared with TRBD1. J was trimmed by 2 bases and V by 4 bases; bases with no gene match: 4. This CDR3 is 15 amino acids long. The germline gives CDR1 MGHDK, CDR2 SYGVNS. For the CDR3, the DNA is TGTGCCAGCAGTGCCCGGACAGGGGGTCAAGAGACCCAGTACTTC. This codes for CASSARTGGQETQYF.

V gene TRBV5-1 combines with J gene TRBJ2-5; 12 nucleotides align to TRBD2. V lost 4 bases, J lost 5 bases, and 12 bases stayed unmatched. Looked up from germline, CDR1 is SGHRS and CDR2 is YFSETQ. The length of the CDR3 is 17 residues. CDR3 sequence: CASSLRLAGGIRETQYF. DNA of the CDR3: TGCGCCAGCAGCCTCAGGCTAGCGGGAGGGATACGGGAGACCCAGTACTTC.

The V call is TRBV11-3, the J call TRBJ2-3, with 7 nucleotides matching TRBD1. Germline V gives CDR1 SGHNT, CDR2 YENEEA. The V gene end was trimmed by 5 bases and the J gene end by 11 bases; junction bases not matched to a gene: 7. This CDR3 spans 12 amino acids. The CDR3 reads CASSSWDSLQYF. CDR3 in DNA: TGTGCCAGCAGCAGCTGGGACAGCCTGCAGTATTTT.

CDR3 in DNA: TGTGCCAGCAGCCTTCTCGGGCCGGGAGAGCAGTACTTC. Translation: CASSLLGPGEQYF. The chain is built from TRBV28 and TRBJ2-7, with TRBD2 as a possible D gene (5 bases). From germline, CDR1 is MDHEN and CDR2 SYDVKM. V shed 6 bases and J shed 7 bases, with 16 bases lying between them. This CDR3 contains 13 residues. The whole variable domain, remainder taken from reference TRBV28 and TRBJ2-7, is DVKVTQSSRYLVKRTGEKVFLECVQDMDHENMFWYRQDPGLGLRLIYFSYDVKMKEKGDIPEGYSVSREKKERFSLILESASTNQTSMYLCASSLLGPGEQYFGPGTRLTVT.

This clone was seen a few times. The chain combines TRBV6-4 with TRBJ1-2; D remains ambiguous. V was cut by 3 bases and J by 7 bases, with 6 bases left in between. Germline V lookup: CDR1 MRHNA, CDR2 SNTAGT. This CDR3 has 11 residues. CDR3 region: CASSESLGYTF. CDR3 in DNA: TGTGCCAGCAGTGAATCTCTTGGCTACACCTTC.

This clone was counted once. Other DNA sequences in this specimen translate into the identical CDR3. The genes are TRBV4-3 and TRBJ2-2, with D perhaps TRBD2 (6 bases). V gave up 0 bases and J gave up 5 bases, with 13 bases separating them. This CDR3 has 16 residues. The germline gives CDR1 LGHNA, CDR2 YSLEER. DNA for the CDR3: TGCGCCAGCAGCCAAGATCGTGGACTACCTACCGGGGAGCTGTTTTTT. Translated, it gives CASSQDRGLPTGELFF.

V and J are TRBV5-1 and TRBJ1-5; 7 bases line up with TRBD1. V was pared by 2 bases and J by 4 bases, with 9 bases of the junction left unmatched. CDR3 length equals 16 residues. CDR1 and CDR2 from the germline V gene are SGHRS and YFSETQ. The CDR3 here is CASSLTGAQGNQPQHF. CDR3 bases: TGCGCCAGCAGCTTAACAGGGGCCCAGGGGAATCAGCCCCAGCATTTT.

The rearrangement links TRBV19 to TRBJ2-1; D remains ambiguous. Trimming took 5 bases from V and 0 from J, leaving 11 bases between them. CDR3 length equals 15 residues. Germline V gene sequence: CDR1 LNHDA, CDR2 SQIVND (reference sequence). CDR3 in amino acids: CASSSQLVSYNEQFF. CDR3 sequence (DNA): TGTGCCAGTAGTTCCCAACTGGTCTCCTACAATGAGCAGTTCTTC.

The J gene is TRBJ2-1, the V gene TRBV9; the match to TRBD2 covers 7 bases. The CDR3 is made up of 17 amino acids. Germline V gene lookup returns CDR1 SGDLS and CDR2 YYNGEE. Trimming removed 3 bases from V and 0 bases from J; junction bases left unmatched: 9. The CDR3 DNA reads TGTGCCAGCAGCGCAACGGGGGGAGATAGCTCCTACAATGAGCAGTTCTTC. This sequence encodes CASSATGGDSSYNEQFF.

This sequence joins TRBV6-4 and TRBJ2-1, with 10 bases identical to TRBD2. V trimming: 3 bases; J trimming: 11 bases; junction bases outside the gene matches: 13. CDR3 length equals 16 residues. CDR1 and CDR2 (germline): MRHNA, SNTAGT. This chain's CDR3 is CASSEGLAGVRGQQFF. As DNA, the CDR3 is TGTGCCAGCAGTGAGGGGCTAGCGGGAGTTCGCGGGCAGCAGTTCTTC.

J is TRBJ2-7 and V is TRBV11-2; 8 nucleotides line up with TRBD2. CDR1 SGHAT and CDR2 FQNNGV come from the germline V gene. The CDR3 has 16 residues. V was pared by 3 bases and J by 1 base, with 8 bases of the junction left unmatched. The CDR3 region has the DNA TGTGCCAGCAGCTTCACTCAAGCGGGGGAGTCCTACGAGCAGTACTTC. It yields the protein CASSFTQAGESYEQYF.

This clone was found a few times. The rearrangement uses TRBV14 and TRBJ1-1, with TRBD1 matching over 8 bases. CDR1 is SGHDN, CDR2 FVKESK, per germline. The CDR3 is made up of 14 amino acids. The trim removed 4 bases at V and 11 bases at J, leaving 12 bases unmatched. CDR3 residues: CASSRPGTGGRAFF. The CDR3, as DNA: TGTGCCAGCAGCCGACCCGGGACAGGCGGTAGGGCTTTCTTT.

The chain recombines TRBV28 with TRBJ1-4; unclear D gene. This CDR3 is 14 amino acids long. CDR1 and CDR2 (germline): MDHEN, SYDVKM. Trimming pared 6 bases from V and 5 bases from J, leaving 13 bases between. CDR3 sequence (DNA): TGTGCCAGCAGCCTCAGCCGGAGCAATGAAAAACTGTTTTTT. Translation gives CASSLSRSNEKLFF.

For the CDR3, the DNA is TGTGCCAGCAGTGACTCGAGGGGGCGAGAAATGAAAGAGACCCAGTACTTC. Protein sequence: CASSDSRGREMKETQYF. V and J are TRBV6-4 and TRBJ2-5; 7 positions agree with TRBD1. The CDR3 length is 17 residues. Germline-derived CDR1 and CDR2 are MRHNA and SNTAGT. Germline trimming cut 0 bases from V and 3 bases from J; bases unmatched to any gene: 10.

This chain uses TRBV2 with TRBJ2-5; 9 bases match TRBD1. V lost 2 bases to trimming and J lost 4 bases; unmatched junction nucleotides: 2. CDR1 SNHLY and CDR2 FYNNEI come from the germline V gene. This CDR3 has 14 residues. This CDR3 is CASSEQGQGETQYF. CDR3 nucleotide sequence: TGTGCCAGCAGTGAACAGGGACAGGGAGAGACCCAGTACTTC.

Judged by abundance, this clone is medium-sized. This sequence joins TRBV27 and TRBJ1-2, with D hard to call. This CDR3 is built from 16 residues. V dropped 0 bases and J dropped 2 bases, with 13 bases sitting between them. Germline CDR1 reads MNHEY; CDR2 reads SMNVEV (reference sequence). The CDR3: CASSLSYSTGNYGYTF. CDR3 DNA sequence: TGTGCCAGCAGTTTATCCTACTCGACGGGAAACTATGGCTACACCTTC.

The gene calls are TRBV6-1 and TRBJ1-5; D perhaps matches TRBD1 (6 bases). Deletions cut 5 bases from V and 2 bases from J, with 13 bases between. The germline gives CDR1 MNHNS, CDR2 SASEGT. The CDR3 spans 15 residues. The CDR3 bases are TGTGCCAGCAGTCCTACAGGGCTTGGCAATCAGCCCCAGCATTTT. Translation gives CASSPTGLGNQPQHF.